Listed below are T cell receptor beta chains from one sample, sequenced in a study of early T cells in non-severe SARS-CoV-2 infection. Each CDR3 protein gets one entry after TCRdb re-called the 5' RACE reads with MiXCR. The data show more than 80,000 distinct CDR3 sequences, with around 15% seen just once and approximately 7.5% held by the top ten. The sequenced material came from whole blood. The receptors were gathered from an adult who was a healthcare worker with PCR-confirmed SARS-CoV-2 infection or an uninfected control (not recorded which). Each CDR3 is given with its conserved first and last residue. Each record gives: V gene, D gene, clone size, CDR3 length, J gene, CDR3 protein, CDR3 DNA. D genes are given only for firm matches. For some rows the clone size is stated as once, few or many, or as a class when expanded; others skip it.

TRBV12-3/TRBV12-4	NA	NA	14	TRBJ1-6	CASTLARKNSPLHF	TGTGCCAGCACCCTGGCACGGAAGAATTCACCCCTCCACTTT
TRBV7-9	TRBD2	NA	13	TRBJ2-7	CASSPRTRYEQYF	TGTGCCAGCAGCCCTCGGACTAGGTACGAGCAGTACTTC
TRBV11-3	NA	many	13	TRBJ2-3	CASSYSSTDTQYF	TGTGCCAGCAGCTACTCAAGCACAGATACGCAGTATTTT
TRBV7-3	TRBD2	few	13	TRBJ2-7	CASSSGLDYEQYF	TGTGCCAGCAGCTCAGGACTAGACTACGAGCAGTACTTC
TRBV4-1	NA	few	15	TRBJ1-1	CASSVAPLQNTEAFF	TGCGCCAGCAGCGTAGCCCCGCTGCAGAACACTGAAGCTTTCTTT
TRBV10-3	TRBD2	many	16	TRBJ2-3	CAISELRTSGTDTQYF	TGTGCCATCAGTGAGCTCCGGACTAGCGGGACGGATACGCAGTATTTT
TRBV7-9	NA	NA	16	TRBJ2-3	CASSRQVFTSTDTQYF	TGTGCCAGCAGCCGACAGGTCTTCACTAGCACAGATACGCAGTATTTT
TRBV12-3/TRBV12-4	NA	NA	18	TRBJ2-1	CASSLGLMGHVSGNEQFF	TGTGCCAGCAGTTTAGGTTTAATGGGACACGTTTCGGGCAATGAGCAGTTCTTC
TRBV20-1	NA	few	12	TRBJ1-1	CSASEGFPEAFF	TGCAGTGCTAGCGAGGGTTTCCCTGAAGCTTTCTTT
TRBV11-3	TRBD2	NA	15	TRBJ2-1	CASSLLAGGGNEQFF	TGTGCCAGCAGCTTGCTAGCGGGAGGTGGGAATGAGCAGTTCTTC
TRBV7-9	NA	NA	12	TRBJ1-2	CASSGSWRSYTF	TGTGCCAGCAGCGGAAGTTGGCGGAGCTACACCTTC
TRBV6-4	NA	many	13	TRBJ2-1	CASRTASYNEQFF	TGTGCCAGCCGGACAGCCTCCTACAATGAGCAGTTCTTC
TRBV4-1	NA	few	18	TRBJ2-7	CASSLKAGSGDRSYEQYF	TGCGCCAGCAGCCTCAAGGCCGGGTCGGGAGACCGCTCCTACGAGCAGTACTTC
TRBV30	NA	many	13	TRBJ2-1	CAWSVYLAGEQFF	TGTGCCTGGAGTGTATATCTAGCAGGCGAGCAGTTCTTC
TRBV19	TRBD2	NA	16	TRBJ2-2	CASMASGFTNTGELFF	TGTGCCAGTATGGCTAGCGGGTTTACGAACACCGGGGAGCTGTTTTTT
TRBV9	TRBD1	NA	15	TRBJ2-2	CASSAEGQPTGELFF	TGTGCCAGCAGCGCCGAGGGACAGCCCACCGGGGAGCTGTTTTTT
TRBV27	NA	NA	14	TRBJ2-7	CASSLSGFSYEQYF	TGTGCCAGCAGTTTATCGGGGTTCTCCTACGAGCAGTACTTC
TRBV29-1	TRBD2	few	14	TRBJ2-1	CSVALAGSVNEQFF	TGCAGCGTTGCTCTAGCGGGAAGCGTCAATGAGCAGTTCTTC
TRBV4-1	TRBD1	few	14	TRBJ2-4	CASSPRQGENIQYF	TGCGCCAGCAGCCCCAGACAGGGGGAAAACATTCAGTACTTC
TRBV29-1	NA	few	13	TRBJ2-7	CSVEVDRPHEQYF	TGCAGCGTTGAAGTCGACAGGCCCCACGAGCAGTACTTC
TRBV5-6	NA	few	13	TRBJ1-1	CASIDRPNTEAFF	TGTGCCAGCATCGACAGGCCTAACACTGAAGCTTTCTTT
TRBV12-3/TRBV12-4	NA	many	14	TRBJ2-2	CAFNEGFNTGELFF	TGTGCCTTCAATGAGGGTTTCAACACCGGGGAGCTGTTTTTT